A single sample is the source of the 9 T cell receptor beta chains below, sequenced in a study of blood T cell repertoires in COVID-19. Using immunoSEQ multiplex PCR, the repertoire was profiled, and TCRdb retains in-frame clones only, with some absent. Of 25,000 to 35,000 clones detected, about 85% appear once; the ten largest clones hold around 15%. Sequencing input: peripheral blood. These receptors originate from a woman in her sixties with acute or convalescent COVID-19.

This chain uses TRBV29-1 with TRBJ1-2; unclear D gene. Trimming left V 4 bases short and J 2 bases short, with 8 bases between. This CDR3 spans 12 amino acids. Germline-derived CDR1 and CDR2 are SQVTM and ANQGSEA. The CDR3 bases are TGCAGCGTTGGGAACGGGAACTATGGCTACACCTTC. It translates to CSVGNGNYGYTF.

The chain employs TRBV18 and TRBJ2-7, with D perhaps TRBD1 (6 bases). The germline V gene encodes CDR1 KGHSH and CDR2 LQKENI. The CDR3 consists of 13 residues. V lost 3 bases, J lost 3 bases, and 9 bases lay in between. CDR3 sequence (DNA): TGTGCCAGCTCACCGGACAGTCTCTACGAGCAGTACTTC. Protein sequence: CASSPDSLYEQYF.

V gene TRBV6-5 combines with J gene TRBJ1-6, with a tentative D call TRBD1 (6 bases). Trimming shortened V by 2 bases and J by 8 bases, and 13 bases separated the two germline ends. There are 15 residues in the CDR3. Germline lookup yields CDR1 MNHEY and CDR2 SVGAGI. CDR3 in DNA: TGTGCCAGCAGTTACACAGGGAACACCCATTCACCCCTCCACTTT. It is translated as CASSYTGNTHSPLHF.

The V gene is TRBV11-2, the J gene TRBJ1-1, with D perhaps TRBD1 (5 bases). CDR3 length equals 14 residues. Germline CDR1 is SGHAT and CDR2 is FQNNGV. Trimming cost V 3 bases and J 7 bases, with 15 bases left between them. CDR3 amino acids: CASSFLTTGSEAFF. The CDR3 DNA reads TGTGCCAGCAGCTTCCTAACAACAGGTAGTGAAGCTTTCTTT.

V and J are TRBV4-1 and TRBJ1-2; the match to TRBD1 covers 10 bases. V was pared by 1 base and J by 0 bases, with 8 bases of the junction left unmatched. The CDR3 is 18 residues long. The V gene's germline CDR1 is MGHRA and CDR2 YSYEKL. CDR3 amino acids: CASSQVRDRGEANYGYTF. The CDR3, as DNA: TGCGCCAGCAGCCAAGTGCGGGACAGGGGAGAAGCTAACTATGGCTACACCTTC.

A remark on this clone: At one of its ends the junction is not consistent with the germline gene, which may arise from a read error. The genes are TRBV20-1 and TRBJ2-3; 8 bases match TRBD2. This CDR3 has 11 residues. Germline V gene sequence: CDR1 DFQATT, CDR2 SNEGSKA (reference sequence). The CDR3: CSASRSGVTGF. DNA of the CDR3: TGCAGTGCTTCCCGTAGCGGGGTAACTGGTTTT.

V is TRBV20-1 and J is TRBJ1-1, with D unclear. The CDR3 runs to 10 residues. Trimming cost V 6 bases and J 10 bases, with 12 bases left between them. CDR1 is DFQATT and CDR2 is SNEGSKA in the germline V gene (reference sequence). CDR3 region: CSAYSVVAFF. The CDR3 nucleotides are TGCAGTGCGTATTCCGTCGTAGCTTTCTTT.

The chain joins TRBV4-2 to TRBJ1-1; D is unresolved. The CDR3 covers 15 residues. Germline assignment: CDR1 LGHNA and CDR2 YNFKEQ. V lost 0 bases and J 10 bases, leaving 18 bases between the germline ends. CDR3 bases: TGTGCCAGCAGCCAAGATCTGGAGGGCGCGGGCGGAGCTTTCTTT. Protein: CASSQDLEGAGGAFF.

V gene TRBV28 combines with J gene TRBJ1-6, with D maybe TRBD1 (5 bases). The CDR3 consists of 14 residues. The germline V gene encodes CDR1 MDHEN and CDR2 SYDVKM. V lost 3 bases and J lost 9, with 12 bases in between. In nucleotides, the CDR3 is TGTGCCAGCAGTTTCGGCAGGGAGGGTTCACCCCTCCACTTT. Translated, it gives CASSFGREGSPLHF.